The rows below give T cell receptor beta chains drawn from one sample of a study of cytomegalovirus exposure and HLA in healthy donors. The data were produced by immunoSEQ multiplex PCR, yet TCRdb's version contains in-frame clones alone and is incomplete. In the table there are about 56,000 clones, about four fifths of which are singletons. The sequenced sample consisted of PBMCs. The receptors were sampled from a man aged 35 to 55 in good health and CMV-seronegative. The CDR3 runs from the conserved cysteine through the conserved F or W. The D gene is left open where the match is weak. Size values are once, few and many counts, or a class for expanded clones, and some rows have none.

TRBJ1-1	NA	TRBV30	NA	TGTGCCTGGAGTCCCGGGGGGGCCACTGAAGCTTTCTTT	CAWSPGGATEAFF
TRBJ2-7	NA	TRBV6-6	NA	TGTGCCAGCAGTGACGACATCAGCAATGGATACGAGCAGTACTTC	CASSDDISNGYEQYF
TRBJ2-5	NA	TRBV9	NA	TGTGCCAGCAGCGTATTCCAGGGTCTGGGAGAGACCCAGTACTTC	CASSVFQGLGETQYF
TRBJ2-7	NA	TRBV30	NA	TGTGCCTGGAGGGACACAGGCACCTACGAGCAGTACTTC	CAWRDTGTYEQYF
TRBJ1-1	few	TRBV5-1	NA	TGCGCCAGCAGCTTGGGTACAATTAACACTGAAGCTTTCTTT	CASSLGTINTEAFF
TRBJ2-7	NA	TRBV2	TRBD2	TGTGCCAGCAGTGAAAGACTAGCGGGGGGAAGCGAGCAGTACTTC	CASSERLAGGSEQYF
TRBJ1-4	NA	TRBV11-3	NA	TGTGCCAGCAGCTCGAGGGAAACTGGAGAAAAACTGTTTTTT	CASSSRETGEKLFF
TRBJ2-2	once	TRBV5-1	NA	TGCGCCAGCAGCTTGGGCGGTTTAAACACCGGGGAGCTGTTTTTT	CASSLGGLNTGELFF
TRBJ1-1	NA	TRBV6-1	TRBD1	TGTGCCAGCAGTGAAGCGGGGACAGGATATTTGAACACTGAAGCTTTCTTT	CASSEAGTGYLNTEAFF
TRBJ2-3	NA	TRBV5-1	TRBD2	TGCGCCAGCAGCTCGGGACTAGCGGGGGCCGGGAATACGCAGTATTTT	CASSSGLAGAGNTQYF
TRBJ2-1	few	TRBV5-6	NA	TGTGCCAGCAGCCCCTCGGGTTATGTGATCAATGAGCAGTTCTTC	CASSPSGYVINEQFF
TRBJ2-5	NA	TRBV18	TRBD1	TGTGCCAGCTCACCTGTAAACAGGGGCCGAGAGACCCAGTACTTC	CASSPVNRGRETQYF
TRBJ1-2	NA	TRBV4-3	TRBD1	TGCGCCAGCAGCCAAGATCCCGGGACAGGGGGCGACTATGGCTACACCTTC	CASSQDPGTGGDYGYTF
TRBJ2-2	NA	TRBV11-2	TRBD2	TGTGCCAGCAGCTTAGTCGCGGGGGGGTATGCGAACACCGGGGAGCTGTTTTTT	CASSLVAGGYANTGELFF
TRBJ1-3	NA	TRBV6-5	NA	TGTGCCAGCGGACAGTACGGAAACACCATATATTTT	CASGQYGNTIYF
TRBJ2-5	NA	TRBV2	NA	TGTGCCAGCCGACAGGCTTTGGGGTCTCAGTACTTC	CASRQALGSQYF
TRBJ2-3	NA	TRBV7-8	TRBD1	TGTGCCAGCACCAACGACAGGGCGAGCACAGATACGCAGTATTTT	CASTNDRASTDTQYF